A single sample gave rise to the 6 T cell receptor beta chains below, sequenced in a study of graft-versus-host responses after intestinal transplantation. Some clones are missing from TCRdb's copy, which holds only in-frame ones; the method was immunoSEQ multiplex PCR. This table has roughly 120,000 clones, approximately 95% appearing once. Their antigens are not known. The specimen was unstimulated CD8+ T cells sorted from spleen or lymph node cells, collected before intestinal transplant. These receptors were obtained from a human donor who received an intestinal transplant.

The CDR3 region has the DNA TGCGCCAGCAGGCCCTTTGAAGGGGAGAGTGAAAAACTGTTTTTT. Translation gives CASRPFEGESEKLFF. The chain joins TRBV5-1 to TRBJ1-4, with D perhaps matching TRBD1 (5 bases). V was cut by 5 bases and J by 7 bases, with 18 bases left in between. The CDR3 contains 15 residues. The germline V gene has CDR1 SGHRS and CDR2 YFSETQ.

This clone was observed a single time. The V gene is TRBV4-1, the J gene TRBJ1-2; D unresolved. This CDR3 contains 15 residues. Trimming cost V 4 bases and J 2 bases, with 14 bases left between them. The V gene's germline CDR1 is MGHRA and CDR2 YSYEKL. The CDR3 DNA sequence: TGCGCCAGCAGCCCCCTCGTCCGGGAAAACTATGGCTACACCTTC. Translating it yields CASSPLVRENYGYTF.

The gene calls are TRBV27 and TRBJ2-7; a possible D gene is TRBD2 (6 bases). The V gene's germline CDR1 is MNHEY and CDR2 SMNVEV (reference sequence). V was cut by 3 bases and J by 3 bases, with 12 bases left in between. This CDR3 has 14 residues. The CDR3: CASSFLTSGYEQYF. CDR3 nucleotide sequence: TGTGCCAGCAGTTTTCTGACTAGTGGCTACGAGCAGTACTTC.

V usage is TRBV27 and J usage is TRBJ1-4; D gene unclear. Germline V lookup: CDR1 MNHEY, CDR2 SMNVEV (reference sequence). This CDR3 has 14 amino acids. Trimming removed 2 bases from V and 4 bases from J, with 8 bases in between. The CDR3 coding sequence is TGTGCCAGCAGTTTAAACGGGGTTAATGAAAAACTGTTTTTT. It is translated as CASSLNGVNEKLFF.

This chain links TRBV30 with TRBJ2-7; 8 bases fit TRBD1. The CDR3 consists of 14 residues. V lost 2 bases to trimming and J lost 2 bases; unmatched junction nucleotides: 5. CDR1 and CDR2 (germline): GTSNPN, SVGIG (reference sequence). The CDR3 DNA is TGTGCCTGGAGTCTCACGGACAGGGCCTACGAGCAGTACTTC. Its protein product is CAWSLTDRAYEQYF.

This chain's CDR3 is CASSYKYTEAFF. The CDR3 nucleotides are TGTGCCAGCAGCTATAAGTACACTGAAGCTTTCTTT. The chain carries TRBV7-9 and TRBJ1-1; no clear D gene. V lost 4 bases to trimming and J lost 3 bases, with 6 bases between them. Per the germline V gene, CDR1 is SEHNR and CDR2 is FQNEAQ (reference sequence). The CDR3 covers 12 residues.